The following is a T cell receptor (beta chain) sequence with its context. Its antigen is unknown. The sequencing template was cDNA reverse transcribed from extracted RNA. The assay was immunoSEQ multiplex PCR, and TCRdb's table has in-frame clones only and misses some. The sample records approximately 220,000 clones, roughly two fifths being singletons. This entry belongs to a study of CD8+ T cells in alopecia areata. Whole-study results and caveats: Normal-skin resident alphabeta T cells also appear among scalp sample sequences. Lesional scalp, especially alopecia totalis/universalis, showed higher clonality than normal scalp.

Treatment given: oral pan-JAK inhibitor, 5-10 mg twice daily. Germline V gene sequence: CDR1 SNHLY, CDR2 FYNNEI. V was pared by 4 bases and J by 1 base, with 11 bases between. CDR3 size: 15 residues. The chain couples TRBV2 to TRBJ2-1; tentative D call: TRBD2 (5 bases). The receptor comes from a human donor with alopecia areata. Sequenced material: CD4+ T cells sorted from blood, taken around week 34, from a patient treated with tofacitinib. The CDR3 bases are TGTGCCAGCAGTGTCGATGGCGGGTCCTACAATGAGCAGTTCTTC. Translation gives CASSVDGGSYNEQFF.